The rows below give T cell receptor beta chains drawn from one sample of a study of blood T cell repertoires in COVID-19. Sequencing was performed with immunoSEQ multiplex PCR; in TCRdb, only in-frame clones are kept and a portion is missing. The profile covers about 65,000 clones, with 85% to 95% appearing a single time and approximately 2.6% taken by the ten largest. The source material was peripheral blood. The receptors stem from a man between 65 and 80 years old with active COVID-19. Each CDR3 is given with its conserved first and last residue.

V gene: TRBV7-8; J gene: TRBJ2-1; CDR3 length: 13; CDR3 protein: CASSGGGRNEQFF
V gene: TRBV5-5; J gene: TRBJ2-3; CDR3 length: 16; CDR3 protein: CASSFSSGGITDTQYF
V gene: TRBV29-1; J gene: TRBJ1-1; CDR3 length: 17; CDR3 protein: CSVEREAGGLVNTEAFF
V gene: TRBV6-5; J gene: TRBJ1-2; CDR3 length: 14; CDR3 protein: CATGRDRANYGYTF
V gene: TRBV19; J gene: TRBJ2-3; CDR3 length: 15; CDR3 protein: CASSPLGGTTDTQYF
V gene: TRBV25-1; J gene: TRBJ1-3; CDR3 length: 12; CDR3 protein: CAARGSGNTIYF
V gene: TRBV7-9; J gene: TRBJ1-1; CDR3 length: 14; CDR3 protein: CASSPTRMNTEAFF
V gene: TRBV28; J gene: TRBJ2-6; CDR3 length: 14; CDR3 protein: CASSLYSGANVLTF
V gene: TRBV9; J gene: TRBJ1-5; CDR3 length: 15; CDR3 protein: CASSPGVGVGQPQHF
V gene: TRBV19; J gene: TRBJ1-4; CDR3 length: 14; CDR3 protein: CASNTGTKNEKLFF
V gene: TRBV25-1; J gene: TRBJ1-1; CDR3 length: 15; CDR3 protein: CASSEFEQGYTEAFF
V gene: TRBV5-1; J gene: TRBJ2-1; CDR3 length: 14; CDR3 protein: CASSPSGGGVEQFF
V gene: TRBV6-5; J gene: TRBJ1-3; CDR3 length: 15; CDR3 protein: CASRKQGASGNTIYF
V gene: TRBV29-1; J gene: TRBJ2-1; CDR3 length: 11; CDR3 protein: CSVTGLGEQFF
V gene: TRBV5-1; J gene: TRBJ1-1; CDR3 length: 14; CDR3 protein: CASRGGFYNTEAFF
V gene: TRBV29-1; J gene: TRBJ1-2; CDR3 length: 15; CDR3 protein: CSTDERRQGHYGYTF
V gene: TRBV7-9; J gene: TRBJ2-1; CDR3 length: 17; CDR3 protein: CASSLGLAGGTYNEQFF
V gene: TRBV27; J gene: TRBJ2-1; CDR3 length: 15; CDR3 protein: CASSLSGTGYNEQFF
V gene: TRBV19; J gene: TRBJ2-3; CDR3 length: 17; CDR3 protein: CASSTGTSGAYTDTQYF
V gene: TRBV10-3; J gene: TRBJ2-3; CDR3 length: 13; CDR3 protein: CAISPVGQDTQYF
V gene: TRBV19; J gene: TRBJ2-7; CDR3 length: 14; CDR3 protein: CASSIGDRGYEQYF
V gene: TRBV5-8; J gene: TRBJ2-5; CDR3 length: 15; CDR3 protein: CASSLARGSGKTQYF
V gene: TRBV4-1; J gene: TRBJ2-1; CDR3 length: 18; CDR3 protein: CASSPRGGGAEPYNEQFF
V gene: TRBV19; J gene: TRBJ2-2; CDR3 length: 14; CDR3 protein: CASSMNRVGGELFF
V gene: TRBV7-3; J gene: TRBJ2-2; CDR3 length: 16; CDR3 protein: CASSPRTGGNTGELFF
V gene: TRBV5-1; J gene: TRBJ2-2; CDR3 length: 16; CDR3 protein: CASSATPGGQDGELFF
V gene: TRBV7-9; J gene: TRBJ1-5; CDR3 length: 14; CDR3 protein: CASSPTGEDQPQHF
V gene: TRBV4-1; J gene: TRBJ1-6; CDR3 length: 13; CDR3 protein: CASSGLTVESLHF
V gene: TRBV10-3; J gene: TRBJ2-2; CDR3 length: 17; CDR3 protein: CPTRQASGGAGTGELFF
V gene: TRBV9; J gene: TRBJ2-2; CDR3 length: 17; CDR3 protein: CASSVPRTGGNTGELFF
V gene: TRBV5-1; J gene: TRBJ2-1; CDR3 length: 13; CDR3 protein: CASSLGQGDEQFF
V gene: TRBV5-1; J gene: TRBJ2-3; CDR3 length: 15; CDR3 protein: CASSLLRGHTDTQYF
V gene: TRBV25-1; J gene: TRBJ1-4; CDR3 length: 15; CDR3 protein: CASRPTTGTNEKLFF
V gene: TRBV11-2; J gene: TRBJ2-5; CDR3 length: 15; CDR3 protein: CASSFPGTGSETQYF
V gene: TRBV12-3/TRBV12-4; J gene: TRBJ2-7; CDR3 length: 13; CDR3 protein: CASSRQVSYEQYF
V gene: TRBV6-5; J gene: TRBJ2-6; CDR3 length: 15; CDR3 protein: CASSPGVSGANVLTF
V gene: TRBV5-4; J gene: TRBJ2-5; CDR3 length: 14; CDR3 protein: CASSSGQVGETQYF
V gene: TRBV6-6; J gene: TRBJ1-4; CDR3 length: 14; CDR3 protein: CASRDPGPNEKLFF
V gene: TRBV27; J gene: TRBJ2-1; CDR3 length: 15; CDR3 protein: CASSHLLAGENEQFF
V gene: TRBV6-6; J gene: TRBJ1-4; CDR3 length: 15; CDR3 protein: CASSYPGGSGEKLFF
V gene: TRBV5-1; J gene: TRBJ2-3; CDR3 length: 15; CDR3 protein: CASRGMGSSTDTQYF
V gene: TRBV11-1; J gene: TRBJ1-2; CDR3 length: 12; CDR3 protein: CASSATGYGYTF